This T cell receptor beta chain was identified in a study of cytomegalovirus exposure and HLA in healthy donors (dated by TCRdb to 2017 to 2019). Study-wide context: According to a later analysis, the 110 or so validation repertoires were produced on the same platform as the approximately 620 repertoires of the first cohort. The study aimed to test whether signatures of past pathogen exposure could be identified by cataloging public T cell receptors. Besides the first cohort of 666 subjects, a separate validation cohort made up of over a hundred different subjects was used. To predict cytomegalovirus infection status, the study brought together high-throughput TCR immunosequencing, statistical association of individual TCRs with disease status, and machine learning.

The protocol used for the library was the immunoSEQ multiplex PCR assay. As for the authors' bioinformatics: To diagnose cytomegalovirus status from the catalog of TCR beta chain sequences, a statistical classification framework was built. TCRdb's version of the immuneACCESS table is confined to in-frame rearrangements and falls short of the full clone set. An unresolved V gene accounts for under half of the shortfall where checked; the remainder is of unknown origin. That table is the source of V, J and clone size, and D and trimming were worked out from the DNA. The sample table shows 82,000 or so clones, and roughly 94% are seen once. Together, the top ten hold 0.69% of the sample. Overall results and qualifications from the work: A few of the identified cytomegalovirus-associated TCR beta chains were confirmed in vitro to be specific for cytomegalovirus antigens. Most TCR sequences were observed very rarely across donors, whereas some public TCRs were present in many individuals. A later analysis lacked HLA typing for the validation cohort, so it scored co-occurrence in that cohort across all 120 or so repertoires. The study listed 164 TCR beta chains as associated with cytomegalovirus. The classifier was reported to diagnose cytomegalovirus status with high specificity and sensitivity in both the original and validation cohorts. According to the authors, the approach could potentially be generalized to other disease states and immunological phenotypes. Of the cluster scores, approximately 95% were above 0 in a later analysis, which found that TCRs clustered in the first cohort also tended to co-occur in the approximately 130 validation repertoires.

The donors belonged to the validation cohort of around 130 subjects, which was separate from the roughly 700-subject first cohort. Worth noting for this clone: Its antigen is still unknown. No per-base quality is available; no much larger clone lies one base away.

Trimming takes 1 base off V and 6 bases off J; junction bases not matched to a gene: 7. The CDR3 runs 16 residues from the cysteine to the phenylalanine. The retained sequence is limited to the CDR3, 48 bases, with the frame set at the first base. CDR1 and CDR2, looked up from the germline V gene, are SGHTA and FQGNSA. The TCR comes from a woman between 18 and 29 years old in good health and CMV-seronegative. The sequenced sample consisted of PBMCs. The chain is made from TRBV7-2 and TRBJ2-3, with TRBD2 identical over 10 junction bases. The CDR3 here reads CASSLVLAGAGDTQYF. The nucleotides read TGTGCCAGCAGCTTAGTTCTAGCGGGGGCGGGGGATACGCAGTATTTT.